The source of this T cell receptor beta chain is a study of molecular identifiers for immune sequencing clone quantification. Study-level findings and limits: Clones with over 20 RNA copies captured over 98% of effector molecules but under 1% of naive ones. Highly expanded clone sizes could be underestimated by identical TCR molecules sharing a barcode.

Preparation of the bulk TCR libraries relied on previously described methods and listed TCR primers. TCRdb fed the PCR reads into MiXCR, producing one record per CDR3 protein. The profile shows around 480,000 distinct CDR3 sequences, about 26% of them singletons. The CD8+CD4-CCR7+CD45RA+ phenotype defined the sorted naive CD8 T cells. A note on this clonotype: The antigen is undetermined. One junction end disagrees with the germline gene, perhaps due to a read error.

This CDR3 contains 17 residues. Germline V lookup: CDR1 SGHAT, CDR2 FQNNGV. The chain has TRBV11-2 and TRBJ1-1; possibly TRBD1 for D (6 bases). Sequencing input: naive CD8+ T cells from blood, with Jurkat cell RNA spiked in. The subset here: FACS-sorted CD8+CD4-CCR7+CD45RA+ naive T cells. This clonotype originated in a human donor in good health. Some libraries in this study had Jurkat cell RNA spiked in. The CDR3 region is CASSLVPGWGAGTAAFF. The CDR3 DNA sequence: TGTGCCAGCAGCTTGGTACCCGGTTGGGGGGCAGGGACTGCAGCTTTCTTT.